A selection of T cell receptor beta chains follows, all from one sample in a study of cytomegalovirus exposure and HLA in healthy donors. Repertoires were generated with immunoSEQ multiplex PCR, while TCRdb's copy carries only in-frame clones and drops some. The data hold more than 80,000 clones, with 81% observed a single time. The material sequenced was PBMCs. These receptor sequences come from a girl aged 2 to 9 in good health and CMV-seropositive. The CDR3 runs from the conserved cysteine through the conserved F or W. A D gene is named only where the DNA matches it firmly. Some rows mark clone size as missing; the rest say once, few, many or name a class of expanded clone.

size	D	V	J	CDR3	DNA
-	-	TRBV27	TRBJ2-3	CASSLSGWAPSTDTQYF	TGTGCCAGCAGTTTGAGCGGGTGGGCACCTAGCACAGATACGCAGTATTTT
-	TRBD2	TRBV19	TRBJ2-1	CASSTHSGANEQFF	TGTGCCAGTAGTACTCATAGCGGGGCCAATGAGCAGTTCTTC
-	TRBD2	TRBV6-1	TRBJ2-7	CASSERVAGDSEQYF	TGTGCCAGCAGTGAAAGGGTAGCGGGAGACTCCGAGCAGTACTTC
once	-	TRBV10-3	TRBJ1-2	CAISEEGYGYTF	TGTGCCATCAGTGAGGAGGGCTATGGCTACACCTTC
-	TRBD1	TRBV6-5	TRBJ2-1	CASSRDREYNEQFF	TGTGCCAGCAGTCGGGACAGAGAGTACAATGAGCAGTTCTTC
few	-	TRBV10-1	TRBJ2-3	CASSESRSTDTQYF	TGCGCCAGCAGTGAGTCTCGGTCTACAGATACGCAGTATTTT
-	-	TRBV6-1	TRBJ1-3	CASGQFGASGNTIYF	TGTGCCAGCGGTCAGTTTGGAGCCTCTGGAAACACCATATATTTT
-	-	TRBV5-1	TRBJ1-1	CASSLAGDLEAFF	TGCGCCAGCAGCTTGGCCGGAGACCTTGAAGCTTTCTTT
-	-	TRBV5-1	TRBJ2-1	CASSPMDSNEQFF	TGCGCCAGCAGTCCGATGGACTCTAATGAGCAGTTCTTC
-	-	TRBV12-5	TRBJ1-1	CASGTNRDEAFF	TGTGCTAGTGGCACAAACCGGGATGAAGCTTTCTTT
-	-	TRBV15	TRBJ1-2	CATSMAGNYGYTF	TGTGCCACCAGCATGGCAGGGAACTATGGCTACACCTTC
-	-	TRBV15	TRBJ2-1	CATSREAGHIYNEQFF	TGTGCCACCAGCAGAGAGGCGGGTCATATCTACAATGAGCAGTTCTTC
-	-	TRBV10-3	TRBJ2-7	CAISGLTGNGEQYF	TGTGCCATCAGTGGACTCACAGGGAACGGCGAGCAGTACTTC
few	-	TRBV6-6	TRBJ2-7	CASTTLPAGENEQYF	TGTGCCAGCACAACCCTCCCTGCAGGGGAGAACGAGCAGTACTTC
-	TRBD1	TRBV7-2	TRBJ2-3	CASSWDRAAQYF	TGTGCCAGCAGTTGGGACAGGGCAGCGCAGTATTTT
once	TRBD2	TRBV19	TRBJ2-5	CASSQGGEETQYF	TGTGCCAGTAGTCAGGGAGGGGAAGAGACCCAGTACTTC
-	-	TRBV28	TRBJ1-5	CASSLYKGFIQPQHF	TGTGCCAGCAGTTTATACAAGGGGTTTATTCAGCCCCAGCATTTT
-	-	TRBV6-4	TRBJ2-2	CASSPGTTGELFF	TGTGCCAGCAGCCCGGGTACGACCGGGGAGCTGTTTTTT
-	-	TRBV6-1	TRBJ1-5	CASSGQSGNQPQHF	TGTGCCAGCAGTGGACAATCGGGCAATCAGCCCCAGCATTTT
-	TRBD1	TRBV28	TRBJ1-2	CASSLIGDRGGYTF	TGTGCCAGCAGTTTAATAGGGGACAGAGGGGGCTACACCTTC
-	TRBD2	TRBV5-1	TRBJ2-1	CASSLGAGLALNEQFF	TGCGCCAGCAGCTTGGGGGCGGGACTAGCGTTAAATGAGCAGTTCTTC
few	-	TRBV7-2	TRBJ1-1	CASSLNGVYTEAFF	TGTGCCAGCAGCTTAAACGGGGTTTACACTGAAGCTTTCTTT
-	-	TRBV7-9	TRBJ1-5	CASSSTRVTQPQHF	TGTGCCAGCAGCTCTACTAGGGTGACGCAGCCCCAGCATTTT
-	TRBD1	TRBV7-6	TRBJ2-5	CASSATGGWETQYF	TGTGCCAGCAGCGCTACAGGGGGCTGGGAGACCCAGTACTTC
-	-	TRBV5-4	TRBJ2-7	CASSFAGDYEQYF	TGTGCCAGCAGCTTTGCCGGGGACTACGAGCAGTACTTC
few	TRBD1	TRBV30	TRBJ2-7	CAWSTGTGFYEQYF	TGTGCCTGGAGTACCGGGACAGGGTTCTACGAGCAGTACTTC
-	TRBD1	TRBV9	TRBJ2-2	CASNVPQTGKTGELFF	TGTGCCAGCAACGTACCCCAGACAGGGAAGACCGGGGAGCTGTTTTTT
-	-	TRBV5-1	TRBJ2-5	CASSLARQETQYF	TGCGCCAGCAGCTTGGCCCGCCAAGAGACCCAGTACTTC
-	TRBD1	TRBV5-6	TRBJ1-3	CASSFTGVAGNTIYF	TGTGCCAGCAGCTTCACAGGGGTGGCTGGAAACACCATATATTTT
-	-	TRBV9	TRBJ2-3	CASSDGQLPDTQYF	TGTGCCAGCAGCGATGGACAGCTCCCGGATACGCAGTATTTT
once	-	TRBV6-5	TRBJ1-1	CASSSSDRSPIF	TGTGCCAGCAGTTCCTCGGACAGAAGTCCGATCTTT
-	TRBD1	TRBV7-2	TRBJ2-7	CASSLRQGYEQYF	TGTGCCAGCAGCTTAAGACAGGGCTACGAGCAGTACTTC
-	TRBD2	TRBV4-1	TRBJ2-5	CASSQVAGLAGETQYF	TGCGCCAGCAGCCAAGTGGCCGGACTAGCGGGAGAGACCCAGTACTTC
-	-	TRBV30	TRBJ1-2	CAWSRQGNRVVAGYTF	TGTGCCTGGAGCCGTCAGGGGAACCGGGTGGTTGCTGGCTACACCTTC
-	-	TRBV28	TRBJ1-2	CASSYGIGDYGYTF	TGTGCCAGCAGTTACGGCATAGGGGACTATGGCTACACCTTC
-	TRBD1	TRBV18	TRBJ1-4	CASSPQGQANEKLFF	TGTGCCAGCTCACCACAAGGACAGGCAAATGAAAAACTGTTTTTT
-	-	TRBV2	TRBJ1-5	CASGGVGGPQHF	TGTGCCAGCGGGGGGGTAGGGGGGCCCCAGCATTTT
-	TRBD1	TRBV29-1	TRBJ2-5	CSTRDRESSLEETQYF	TGCAGCACCCGGGACAGGGAGTCTTCGTTGGAAGAGACCCAGTACTTC
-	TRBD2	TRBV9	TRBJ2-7	CASSIASGTLYEQYF	TGTGCCAGCAGCATCGCTAGCGGAACCCTCTACGAGCAGTACTTC
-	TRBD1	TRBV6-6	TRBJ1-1	CASSPGGGVVAFF	TGTGCCAGCAGTCCAGGGGGTGGGGTGGTGGCTTTCTTT
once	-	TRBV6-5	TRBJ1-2	CASSYSTASYGYTF	TGTGCCAGCAGTTACTCGACAGCCAGCTATGGCTACACCTTC
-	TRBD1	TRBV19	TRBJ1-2	CASSITPGQGRNYGYTF	TGTGCCAGTAGTATAACTCCGGGACAGGGAAGAAACTATGGCTACACCTTC
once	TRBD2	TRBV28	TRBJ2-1	CASSLLAGTPNEQFF	TGTGCCAGCAGTTTACTAGCGGGAACCCCCAATGAGCAGTTCTTC
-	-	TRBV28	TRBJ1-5	CASSFGQPQHF	TGTGCCAGCAGTTTCGGTCAGCCCCAGCATTTT
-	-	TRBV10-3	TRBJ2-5	CAISASEGETQYF	TGTGCCATCAGTGCTAGCGAGGGGGAGACCCAGTACTTC
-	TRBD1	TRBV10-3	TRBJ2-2	CAISPAGQGTTGELFF	TGTGCCATCAGCCCAGCCGGACAGGGGACGACCGGGGAGCTGTTTTTT
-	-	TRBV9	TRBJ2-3	CASSVGWTYSTDTQYF	TGTGCCAGCAGCGTAGGGTGGACATATAGCACAGATACGCAGTATTTT
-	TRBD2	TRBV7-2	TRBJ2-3	CASSFTSANTDTQYF	TGTGCCAGCAGCTTCACTAGCGCTAACACAGATACGCAGTATTTT
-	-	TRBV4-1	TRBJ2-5	CASSHHGVRETQYF	TGCGCCAGCAGCCATCACGGAGTCAGAGAGACCCAGTACTTC
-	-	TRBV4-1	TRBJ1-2	CASSRTVLDGYTF	TGCGCCAGCAGCCGGACAGTTTTAGATGGCTACACCTTC
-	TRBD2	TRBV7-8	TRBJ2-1	CASSRTRDEQFF	TGTGCCAGCAGCCGGACTAGGGATGAGCAGTTCTTC
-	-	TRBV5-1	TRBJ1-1	CASSPRTANTEAFF	TGCGCCAGCAGCCCGCGGACAGCGAACACTGAAGCTTTCTTT